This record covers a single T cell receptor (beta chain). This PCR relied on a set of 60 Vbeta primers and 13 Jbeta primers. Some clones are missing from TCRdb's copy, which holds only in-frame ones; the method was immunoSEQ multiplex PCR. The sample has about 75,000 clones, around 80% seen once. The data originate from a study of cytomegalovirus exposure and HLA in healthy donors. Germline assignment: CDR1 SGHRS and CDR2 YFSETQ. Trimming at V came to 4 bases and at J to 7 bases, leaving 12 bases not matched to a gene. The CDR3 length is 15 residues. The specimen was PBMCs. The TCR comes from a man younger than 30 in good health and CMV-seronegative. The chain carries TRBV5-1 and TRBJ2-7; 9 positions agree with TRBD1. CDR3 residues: CASSTTGTGYFEQYF. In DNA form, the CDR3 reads TGCGCCAGCAGCACTACCGGGACAGGGTATTTTGAGCAGTACTTC.